The sequence of this T cell receptor beta chain was determined in a study of T cells after yellow fever vaccination. Broader study findings: The CD4 compartment and the CD8 compartment contained a small share of clonotypes in common. After the booster, over 95% of CD4 and approximately 90% of CD8 primary-response clones were re-detected. Repertoires sorted by FACS could include abundant clonotypes that are contaminants from the bulk population.

In this sample, this clonotype turned up a few times. Its cognate antigen is unknown. The TCR cDNA carried a universal primer site and UMIs from 5'RACE template switching. TCRdb redid the calling of the 5' RACE reads with MiXCR, one entry per CDR3 protein. Of 400,000 to 650,000 distinct CDR3 sequences detected, 20% to 25% appear once; the ten largest clones hold 15% to 20%. V dropped 1 base and J dropped 4; count of bases not matched to a gene: 5. The CDR3 contains 16 residues. The germline CDR1 and CDR2 sequences are LGHNA and YSLEER. The chain couples TRBV4-3 to TRBJ2-3, with TRBD1 identical over 10 bases. The TCR sequence derives from a man aged 18 to 30 who received the YFV17D yellow fever vaccine. The sequencing here drew on PBMCs, taken approximately 22 days after the first yellow fever vaccination. The DNA for the CDR3 is TGCGCCAGCAGCCAAGTTGGGACAGGGGCGTCAGATACGCAGTATTTT. It specifies CASSQVGTGASDTQYF.